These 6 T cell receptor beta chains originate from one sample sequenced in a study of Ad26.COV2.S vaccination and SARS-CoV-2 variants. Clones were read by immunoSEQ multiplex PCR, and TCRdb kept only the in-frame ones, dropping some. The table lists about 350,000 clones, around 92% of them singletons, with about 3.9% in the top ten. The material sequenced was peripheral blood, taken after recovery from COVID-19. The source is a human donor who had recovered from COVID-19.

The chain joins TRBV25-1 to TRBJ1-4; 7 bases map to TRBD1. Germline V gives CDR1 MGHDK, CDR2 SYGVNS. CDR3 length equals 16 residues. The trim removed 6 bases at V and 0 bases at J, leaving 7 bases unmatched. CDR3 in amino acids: CASSLGQIATNEKLFF. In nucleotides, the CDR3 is TGTGCCAGCAGCCTGGGACAGATTGCAACTAATGAAAAACTGTTTTTT. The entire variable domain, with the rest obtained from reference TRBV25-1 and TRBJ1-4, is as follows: EADIYQTPRYLVIGTGKKITLECSQTMGHDKMYWYQQDPGMELHLIHYSYGVNSTEKGDLSSESTVSRIRTEHFPLTLESARPSHTSQYLCASSLGQIATNEKLFFGSGTQLSVL.

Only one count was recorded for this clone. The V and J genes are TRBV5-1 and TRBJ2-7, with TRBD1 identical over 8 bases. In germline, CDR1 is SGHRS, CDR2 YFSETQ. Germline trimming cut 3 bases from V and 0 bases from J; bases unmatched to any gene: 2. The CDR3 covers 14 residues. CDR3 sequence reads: CASSWDRSSYEQYF. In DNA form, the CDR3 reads TGCGCCAGCAGCTGGGACAGGAGCTCCTACGAGCAGTACTTC. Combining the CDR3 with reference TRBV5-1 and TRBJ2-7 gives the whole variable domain KAGVTQTPRYLIKTRGQQVTLSCSPISGHRSVSWYQQTPGQGLQFLFEYFSETQRNKGNFPGRFSGRQFSNSRSEMNVSTLELGDSALYLCASSWDRSSYEQYFGPGTRLTVT.

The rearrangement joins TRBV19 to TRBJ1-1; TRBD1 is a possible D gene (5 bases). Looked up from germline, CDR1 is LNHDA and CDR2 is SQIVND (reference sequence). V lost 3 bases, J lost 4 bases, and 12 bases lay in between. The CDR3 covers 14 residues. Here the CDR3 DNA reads TGTGCCAGTAGTATTATGGGGGAGAGCACTGAAGCTTTCTTT. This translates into CASSIMGESTEAFF.

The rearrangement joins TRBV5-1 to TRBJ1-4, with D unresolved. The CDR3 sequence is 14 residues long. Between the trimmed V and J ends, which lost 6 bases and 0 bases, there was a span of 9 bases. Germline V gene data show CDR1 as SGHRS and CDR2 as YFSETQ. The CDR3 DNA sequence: TGCGCCAGCACTCCCAGCGCAACTAATGAAAAACTGTTTTTT. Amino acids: CASTPSATNEKLFF.

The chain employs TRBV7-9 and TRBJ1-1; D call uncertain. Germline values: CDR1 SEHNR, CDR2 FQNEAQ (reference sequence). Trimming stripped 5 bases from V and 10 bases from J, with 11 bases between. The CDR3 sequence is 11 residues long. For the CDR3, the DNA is TGTGCCAGCAGCCCGTCGGCGGGAGCTTTCTTT. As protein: CASSPSAGAFF.

The CDR3 protein is CASSSTGYDTIYF. As DNA, the CDR3 is TGTGCCAGTAGCTCGACAGGGTACGACACCATATATTTT. The chain is built from TRBV19 and TRBJ1-3, with 7 nucleotides matching TRBD1. V lost 6 bases, J lost 8 bases, and 7 bases stayed unmatched. The V gene's germline CDR1 is LNHDA and CDR2 SQIVND (reference sequence). The CDR3 runs to 13 residues.